The clone carrying this TCR beta chain occurred a few times. One entry per CDR3 protein, called by TCRdb with MiXCR from the 5' RACE reads. The data show about 690,000 distinct CDR3 sequences, over 20% seen once. This sample was taken from a study of identical twins. The sample was also linked to a second study, of T cells expressing NK-cell markers. In that study: A few donors' CD3+CD56-NKG2C+ cells were dominated by the same clonotypes.

Sequencing was performed on PBMCs. The receptor's source is a woman under 30 in good health.

The CDR3 DNA reads as TGCAGCGTTAGGCGGCAGGGGAAGGACGAGCAGTACTTC. Its protein is CSVRRQGKDEQYF. The chain uses TRBV29-1 and TRBJ2-7; possible D gene TRBD1, 6 bases. V lost 5 bases to trimming and J lost 5 bases, with 16 bases between them. Germline CDR1 reads SQVTM; CDR2 reads ANQGSEA. There are 13 residues in the CDR3.